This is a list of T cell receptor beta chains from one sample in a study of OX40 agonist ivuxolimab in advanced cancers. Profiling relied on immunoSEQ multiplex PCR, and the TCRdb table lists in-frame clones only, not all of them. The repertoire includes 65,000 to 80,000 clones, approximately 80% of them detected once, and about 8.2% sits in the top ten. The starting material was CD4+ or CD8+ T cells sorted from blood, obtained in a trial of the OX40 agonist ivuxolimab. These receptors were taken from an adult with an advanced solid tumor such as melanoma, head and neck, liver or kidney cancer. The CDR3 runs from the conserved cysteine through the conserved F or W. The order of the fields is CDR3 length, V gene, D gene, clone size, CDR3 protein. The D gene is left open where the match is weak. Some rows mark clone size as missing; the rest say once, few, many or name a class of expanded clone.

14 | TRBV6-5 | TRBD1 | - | CASSFHRGPYEQYF
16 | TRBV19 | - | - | CASSILGGAPYNEQFF
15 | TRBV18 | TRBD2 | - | CASSPGLAGINEQFF
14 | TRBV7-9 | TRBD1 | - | CASSSRGTDEKLFF
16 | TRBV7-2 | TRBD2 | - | CASSPEAGGPGYEQYF
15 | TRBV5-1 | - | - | CASSLLGVKNEKLFF
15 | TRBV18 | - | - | CASSPSSPFSYEQYF
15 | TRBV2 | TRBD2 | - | CASSRLAGDQETQYF
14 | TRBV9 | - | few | CASSVGPVTDTQYF
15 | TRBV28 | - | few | CASRELQGGRNTIYF
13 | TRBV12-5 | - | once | CASTRTTYNEQFF
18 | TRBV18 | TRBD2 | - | CASSRQPQLVAGEARQYF
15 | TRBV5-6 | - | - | CASSYKGLEYNEQFF
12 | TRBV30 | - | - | CAWSNRRYEQYF
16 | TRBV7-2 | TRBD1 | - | CASSAIGTAANQPQHF
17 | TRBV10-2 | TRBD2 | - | CASSEFPAGGPRETQYF
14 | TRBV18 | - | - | CASSPQVEGTEAFF
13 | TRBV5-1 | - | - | CASSRLSQETQYF
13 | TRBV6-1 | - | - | CASSAPPPYEAFF
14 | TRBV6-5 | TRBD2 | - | CASSYSGLEETQYF
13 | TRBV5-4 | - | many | CASSLDRNTEAFF
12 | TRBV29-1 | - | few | CSVREQTDTQYF
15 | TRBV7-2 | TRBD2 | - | CASSLTAGGGYEQYF
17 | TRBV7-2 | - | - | CASSLVGFRDPNYGYTF
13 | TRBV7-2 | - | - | CASSLVNQPGYTF
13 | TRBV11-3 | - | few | CASSGGTGNTIYF
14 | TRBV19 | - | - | CASTASLIGDTQYF
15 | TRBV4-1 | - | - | CASSPRRGMNTEAFF
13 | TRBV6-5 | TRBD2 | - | CASTSGRIYEQYF
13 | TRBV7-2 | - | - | CASSSPSQETQYF
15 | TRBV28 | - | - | CASSTTTGLQETQYF
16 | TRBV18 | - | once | CASSPLAGIKAGELFF
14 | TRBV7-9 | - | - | CASSQGRGEETQYF
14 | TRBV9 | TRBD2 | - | CASSVGLVPDTQYF
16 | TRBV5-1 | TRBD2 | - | CASSLRTSGSADTQYF
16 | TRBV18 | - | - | CASSLETYDSSYGYTF
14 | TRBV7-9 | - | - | CASSPGPANTEAFF
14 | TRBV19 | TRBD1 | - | CASHLGGADYGYTF
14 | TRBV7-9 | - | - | CASSPNEWPDTQYF
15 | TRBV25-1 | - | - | CASSEYQLYNSPLHF
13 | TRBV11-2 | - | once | CASSLDRGSEAFF
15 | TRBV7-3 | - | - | CASSLSLTSTDTQYF
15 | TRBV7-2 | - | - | CASSPLGSGANVLTF
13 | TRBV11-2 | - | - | CASSPSGTGELFF